The present T cell receptor beta chain was sequenced within a study of early T cells in non-severe SARS-CoV-2 infection. The CDR3 has 14 residues. V lost 1 base to trimming and J lost 4 bases, with 10 bases between them. Germline V gene sequence: CDR1 LGHNA, CDR2 YSLEER. MiXCR was run by TCRdb on the 5' RACE reads, yielding one entry per CDR3 protein. Of about 97,000 distinct CDR3 sequences listed, around 12% were seen once; the top ten hold 6.2%. The receptor was derived from an adult who was a healthcare worker with PCR-confirmed SARS-CoV-2 infection or an uninfected control (not recorded which). The chain joins TRBV4-3 to TRBJ1-2; D unresolved. Sequencing was carried out using whole blood. CDR3 sequence reads: CASSQVANVYGYTF. CDR3 sequence (DNA): TGCGCCAGCAGCCAAGTTGCCAATGTCTATGGCTACACCTTC.